A single sample is the source of the 28 T cell receptor beta chains below, sequenced in a study of OX40 agonist ivuxolimab in advanced cancers. This table comes from immunoSEQ multiplex PCR, and its TCRdb copy is limited to in-frame clones, with some not included. The sample lists about 82,000 clones, around 78% seen once, with 0.75% to 0.85% in the top ten. Specimen: CD4+ or CD8+ T cells sorted from blood, collected in a trial of the OX40 agonist ivuxolimab. These receptor sequences come from an adult with an advanced solid tumor such as melanoma, head and neck, liver or kidney cancer.

The chain carries TRBV25-1 and TRBJ2-3; no clear D gene. The CDR3 extends over 13 amino acids. With 2 bases removed from V and 8 bases from J, the gap between germline ends came to 11 bases. CDR1 MGHDK and CDR2 SYGVNS come from the germline V gene. This CDR3 reads CASSEVLEGTQYF. The DNA for the CDR3 is TGTGCCAGCAGTGAAGTTCTAGAAGGTACGCAGTATTTT.

This chain connects TRBV7-2 to TRBJ2-1; perhaps TRBD2 as D (6 bases). Between the trimmed V and J ends, which lost 1 base and 8 bases, there was a span of 21 bases. The germline CDR1 and CDR2 sequences are SGHTA and FQGNSA. The CDR3 length is 17 residues. In DNA, the CDR3 is TGTGCCAGCAGCTTAGAAGCGGGTGGTAGACCGGTCCATGAGCAGTTCTTC. Protein: CASSLEAGGRPVHEQFF.

On this clone: The same CDR3 arises from other DNA sequences in this sample as well. The V gene is TRBV18, the J gene TRBJ2-5; TRBD2 might be the D (6 bases). The CDR3 runs 14 residues. Germline values: CDR1 KGHSH, CDR2 LQKENI. V was pared by 3 bases and J by 1 base, with 9 bases between. The CDR3 is CASSPPGLQETQYF. CDR3 nucleotide sequence: TGTGCCAGCTCACCTCCGGGACTCCAAGAGACCCAGTACTTC.

This chain connects TRBV6-1 to TRBJ1-5; D unresolved. The CDR3 consists of 14 residues. Between the trimmed V and J ends, which lost 7 bases and 0 bases, there was a span of 10 bases. Germline CDR1 reads MNHNS; CDR2 reads SASEGT. The CDR3 sequence: CASTGVDSNQPQHF. The CDR3 DNA sequence: TGTGCCAGCACCGGTGTGGATAGCAATCAGCCCCAGCATTTT.

The chain carries TRBV7-6 and TRBJ1-5, with a tentative D call TRBD1 (6 bases). Trimming cost V 5 bases and J 6 bases, with 14 bases left between them. The CDR3 loop spans 14 amino acids. Germline V CDR1 and CDR2: SGHVS, FNYEAQ. The CDR3 is CASSMPGASQPQHF. CDR3 DNA sequence: TGTGCCAGCAGCATGCCGGGGGCAAGTCAGCCCCAGCATTTT.

This clone occurred once. The genes are TRBV2 and TRBJ2-2, with 7 bases matching TRBD1. The CDR3 contains 14 residues. V gave up 5 bases and J gave up 7 bases; unmatched junction bases: 7. The germline CDR1 and CDR2 sequences are SNHLY and FYNNEI. The CDR3 is CASSLEGANGELFF. In DNA, the CDR3 is TGTGCCAGCAGTCTTGAGGGGGCCAACGGGGAGCTGTTTTTT.

This chain joins TRBV7-8 and TRBJ2-3; D is unclear. The CDR3 consists of 14 residues. Germline CDR1 is SGHVS and CDR2 is FQNEAQ. V lost 10 bases to trimming and J lost 4 bases, with 18 bases between them. DNA for the CDR3: TGTGCCACCTGGAGAACTTACTCATCAGATACGCAGTATTTT. It specifies CATWRTYSSDTQYF. Variable domain in full (rest from reference TRBV7-8 and TRBJ2-3): GAGVSQSPRYKVAKRGQDVALRCDPISGHVSLFWYQQALGQGPEFLTYFQNEAQLDKSGLPSDRFFAERPEGSVSTLKIQRTQQEDSAVYLCATWRTYSSDTQYFGPGTRLTVL.

The J gene is TRBJ2-5, the V gene TRBV7-6; D gene uncertain. The germline V gene encodes CDR1 SGHVS and CDR2 FNYEAQ. V gave up 1 base and J gave up 4 bases, with 7 bases separating them. This CDR3 has 13 amino acids. As DNA, the CDR3 is TGTGCCAGCAGCTTAGGTTTTCCAGAGACCCAGTACTTC. Translating gives CASSLGFPETQYF.

The chain employs TRBV5-4 and TRBJ2-7, with D perhaps matching TRBD1 (6 bases). V was pared by 2 bases and J by 6 bases, with 15 bases between. In germline, CDR1 is SGHNT, CDR2 YYREEE (reference sequence). The CDR3 runs to 14 residues. CDR3 in amino acids: CASSFNRVQGEQYF. Written as DNA, the CDR3 is TGTGCCAGCAGCTTTAACAGGGTGCAAGGCGAGCAGTACTTC.

This sequence joins TRBV9 and TRBJ1-6; 8 bases line up with TRBD1. V was pared by 1 base and J by 10 bases, with 7 bases of the junction left unmatched. CDR1 and CDR2 from the germline V gene are SGDLS and YYNGEE. The CDR3 covers 15 residues. This CDR3 reads CASSVSSQGASPLHF. CDR3 bases: TGTGCCAGCAGCGTATCGTCCCAGGGGGCCTCACCCCTCCACTTT.

V and J are TRBV7-3 and TRBJ2-1; 10 bases line up with TRBD2. V was clipped by 4 bases and J by 7 bases; unmatched bases: 7. The CDR3 has 15 residues. CDR1 is SGHTA and CDR2 is FQGTGA in the germline V gene. CDR3 DNA sequence: TGTGCCAGCAGCTCCGGACTAGCGGCGCTAAATGAGCAGTTCTTC. It codes for CASSSGLAALNEQFF.

The chain is built from TRBV6-1 and TRBJ2-5; 11 bases align to TRBD2. V shed 2 bases, J shed 7 bases, and the junction held 3 bases outside the gene matches. The CDR3 runs 14 residues. Germline values: CDR1 MNHNS, CDR2 SASEGT. The CDR3 is CASSERGTSGTQYF. The DNA of the CDR3 is TGTGCCAGCAGTGAAAGAGGGACTAGCGGGACCCAGTACTTC.

This clone was counted once. The chain employs TRBV4-2 and TRBJ1-3; possibly TRBD1 for D (6 bases). V shed 7 bases and J shed 4 bases, with 14 bases lying between them. CDR3 length: 14 residues. Germline V gene lookup returns CDR1 LGHNA and CDR2 YNFKEQ. The CDR3 nucleotides read TGTGCCAGCAACCTAGGGGGGTTAGGAAACACCATATATTTT. Protein: CASNLGGLGNTIYF.

This clone was detected only once. The chain is built from TRBV6-5 and TRBJ2-2; 9 bases are shared with TRBD1. V was pared by 6 bases and J by 4 bases, with 6 bases of the junction left unmatched. From germline, CDR1 is MNHEY and CDR2 SVGAGI. The CDR3 totals 15 residues. CDR3 region: CASSLQGASTGELFF. CDR3 nucleotide sequence: TGTGCCAGCAGCCTACAGGGGGCGAGCACCGGGGAGCTGTTTTTT.

The chain links TRBV18 to TRBJ2-6, with D unclear. V was trimmed by 3 bases and J by 0 bases, leaving 9 bases between them. CDR1 is KGHSH and CDR2 is LQKENI in the germline V gene. CDR3 length: 16 residues. Written as DNA, the CDR3 is TGTGCCAGCTCACCTGGTCACAACTCTGGGGCCAACGTCCTGACTTTC. It yields the protein CASSPGHNSGANVLTF.

CDR3 bases: TGCGCCAGCAACCCCACGGGAGCGGGTGAGACCCAGTACTTC. It codes for CASNPTGAGETQYF. The chain is built from TRBV5-1 and TRBJ2-5; D is possibly TRBD2 (6 bases). The V end was cut by 6 bases, the J end by 5 bases, with 17 bases between. Germline V gene data show CDR1 as SGHRS and CDR2 as YFSETQ. The CDR3 sequence is 14 residues long.

This clone was recorded a few times. V gene TRBV18 combines with J gene TRBJ1-1, with D possibly being TRBD1 (5 bases). From germline, CDR1 is KGHSH and CDR2 LQKENI. The CDR3 consists of 14 residues. V lost 3 bases to trimming and J lost 6 bases, with 14 bases between them. The CDR3 DNA reads TGTGCCAGCTCACCCCGGCAGGGACGGGCTGAAGCTTTCTTT. Translated, it gives CASSPRQGRAEAFF. The entire variable domain, with the rest obtained from reference TRBV18 and TRBJ1-1, is as follows: NAGVMQNPRHLVRRRGQEARLRCSPMKGHSHVYWYRQLPEEGLKFMVYLQKENIIDESGMPKERFSAEFPKEGPSILRIQQVVRGDSAAYFCASSPRQGRAEAFFGQGTRLTVV.

The gene calls are TRBV27 and TRBJ1-1; 8 bases map to TRBD1. This CDR3 is built from 14 residues. CDR1 is MNHEY and CDR2 is SMNVEV in the germline V gene (reference sequence). The V gene end was trimmed by 5 bases and the J gene end by 5 bases; junction bases not matched to a gene: 7. The CDR3 region is CASSIDRGVTEAFF. CDR3 DNA sequence: TGTGCCAGCAGTATAGACAGGGGAGTGACTGAAGCTTTCTTT.

The chain recombines TRBV4-1 with TRBJ2-3; D may be TRBD1 or TRBD2 (5 bases each). CDR1 and CDR2 (germline): MGHRA, YSYEKL. This CDR3 has 15 residues. V was shortened by 3 bases and J by 6 bases, with 16 bases between the two germline ends. CDR3 region: CASSQRGRDGDTQYF. The DNA for the CDR3 is TGCGCCAGCAGCCAGCGAGGACGGGACGGTGATACGCAGTATTTT.

The sample holds a few counts of this clone. The chain has TRBV10-3 and TRBJ1-3; maybe TRBD1 (5 bases). The CDR3 is made up of 14 amino acids. With 5 bases removed from V and 0 bases from J, the gap between germline ends came to 8 bases. In germline, CDR1 is ENHRY, CDR2 SYGVKD. Written as DNA, the CDR3 is TGTGCCATCAGTTCAGGGAACTCTGGAAACACCATATATTTT. This sequence encodes CAISSGNSGNTIYF.

The chain links TRBV19 to TRBJ2-3; the D is unclear. The germline V gene encodes CDR1 LNHDA and CDR2 SQIVND (reference sequence). The CDR3 is 13 residues long. Trimming removed 7 bases at V and 3 bases at J, with 11 bases between. CDR3 protein: CASKVLGTDTQYF. In DNA form, the CDR3 reads TGTGCCAGTAAGGTATTAGGGACAGATACGCAGTATTTT.

This rearrangement joins TRBV11-2 to TRBJ2-7; D is uncertain. Germline V lookup: CDR1 SGHAT, CDR2 FQNNGV. There are 13 residues in the CDR3. The V and J ends lost 5 bases and 2 bases respectively, with 10 bases between them. For the CDR3, the DNA is TGTGCCAGCAGCACCTCAACCCCCTACGAGCAGTACTTC. Translating gives CASSTSTPYEQYF.

The rearrangement joins TRBV5-6 to TRBJ2-7, with TRBD1 identical over 7 bases. Germline-derived CDR1 and CDR2 are SGHDT and YYEEEE. Unmatched junction bases numbered 13, after V lost 4 bases and J lost 0 bases. The CDR3 spans 17 residues. The CDR3 loop reads CASSTDSTGYFSYEQYF. In DNA, the CDR3 is TGTGCCAGCAGCACAGACTCGACAGGGTATTTCTCCTACGAGCAGTACTTC.

This chain uses TRBV6-5 with TRBJ1-2, with D unclear. This CDR3 has 13 amino acids. V was shortened by 2 bases and J by 6 bases, with 10 bases between the two germline ends. Germline V lookup: CDR1 MNHEY, CDR2 SVGAGI. The CDR3 nucleotides are TGTGCCAGCAGTTACGGCTACACCAATGGCTACACCTTC. Encoded protein: CASSYGYTNGYTF.

The chain recombines TRBV27 with TRBJ1-5; TRBD1 might be the D (5 bases). This CDR3 contains 15 residues. CDR1 MNHEY and CDR2 SMNVEV come from the germline V gene (reference sequence). V shed 3 bases and J shed 1 base, with 10 bases lying between them. The chain's CDR3 is CASSFGTKSNQPQHF. The CDR3, as DNA: TGTGCCAGCAGTTTCGGGACGAAGAGCAATCAGCCCCAGCATTTT.

The rearrangement joins TRBV6-5 to TRBJ1-4, with 7 bases that match TRBD1. V shed 5 bases and J 6 bases; nucleotides not matched to a gene: 6. The germline CDR1 and CDR2 sequences are MNHEY and SVGAGI. The CDR3 is made up of 14 amino acids. The CDR3 coding sequence is TGTGCCAGCAGTGAACAGACAGGGTATGAAAAACTGTTTTTT. Translating it yields CASSEQTGYEKLFF.

This chain uses TRBV7-3 with TRBJ2-5; TRBD1 matches at 7 bases. This CDR3 has 15 residues. With 0 bases clipped from V and 5 bases from J, the junction kept 6 bases outside the gene matches. Germline-derived CDR1 and CDR2 are SGHTA and FQGTGA. The DNA of the CDR3 is TGTGCCAGCAGCTTAACAGGACAGGTCCAGGAGACCCAGTACTTC. It translates to CASSLTGQVQETQYF.

The chain has TRBV27 and TRBJ2-1; 7 bases agree with TRBD2. J lost 14 bases, V lost 2 bases, and 9 bases had no gene match. The CDR3 length is 13 residues. The germline CDR1 and CDR2 sequences are MNHEY and SMNVEV (reference sequence). The CDR3 DNA is TGTGCCAGCAGTTTAGAGTTCGGGGGGAGAGAGTTCTTC. This encodes CASSLEFGGREFF.